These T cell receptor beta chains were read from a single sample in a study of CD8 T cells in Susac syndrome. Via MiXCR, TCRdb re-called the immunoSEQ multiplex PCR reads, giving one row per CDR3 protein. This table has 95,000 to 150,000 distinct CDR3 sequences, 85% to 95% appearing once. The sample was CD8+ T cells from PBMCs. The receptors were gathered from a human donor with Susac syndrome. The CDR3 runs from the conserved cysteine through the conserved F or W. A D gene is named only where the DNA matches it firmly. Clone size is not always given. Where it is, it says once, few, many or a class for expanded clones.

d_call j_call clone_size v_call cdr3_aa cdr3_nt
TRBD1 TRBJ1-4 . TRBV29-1 CSVEGTGAEKLFF TGCAGCGTTGAGGGGACAGGGGCTGAAAAACTGTTTTTT
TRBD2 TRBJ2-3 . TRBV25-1 CASSYSSGGLTSTDTQYF TGTGCCAGCAGCTATTCTTCGGGGGGGCTCACTAGCACAGATACGCAGTATTTT
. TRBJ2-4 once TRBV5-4 CASSVEANIQYF TGTGCCAGCAGTGTGGAGGCAAACATTCAGTACTTC
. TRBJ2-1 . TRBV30 CACNGSHNEQFF TGTGCCTGTAACGGGAGCCACAATGAGCAGTTCTTC
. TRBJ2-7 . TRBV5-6 CASSLSGGGYEQYF TGTGCCAGCAGCTTGTCCGGGGGTGGCTACGAGCAGTACTTC
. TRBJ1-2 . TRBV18 CASSPFLRF TGTGCCAGCTCACCATTCCTTCGCTTC
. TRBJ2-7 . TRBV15 CATSRARGVYEQYF TGTGCCACCAGCAGGGCCAGGGGGGTGTACGAGCAGTACTTC
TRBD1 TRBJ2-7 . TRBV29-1 CSVMSTGSSYEQYF TGCAGCGTTATGTCGACAGGGTCGTCCTACGAGCAGTACTTC
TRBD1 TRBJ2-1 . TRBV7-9 CASSLVRTGNEQFF TGTGCCAGCAGCTTAGTGAGGACAGGGAATGAGCAGTTCTTC
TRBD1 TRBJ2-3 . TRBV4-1 CASSQERTGGEADTQYF TGCGCCAGCAGCCAAGAGCGGACAGGGGGCGAGGCAGATACGCAGTATTTT
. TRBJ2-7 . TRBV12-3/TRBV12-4 CASSFSGAYEQYF TGTGCCAGCAGTTTTTCAGGGGCGTACGAGCAGTACTTC
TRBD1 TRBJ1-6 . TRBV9 CASSARDRGDSPLHF TGTGCCAGCAGCGCCCGGGACAGGGGGGATTCACCCCTCCACTTT
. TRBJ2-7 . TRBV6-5 CASSYRGFPYEQYF TGTGCCAGCAGTTACAGGGGATTCCCCTACGAGCAGTACTTC
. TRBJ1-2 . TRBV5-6 CASSLQGTPYGYTF TGTGCCAGCAGCTTGCAGGGGACTCCCTATGGCTACACCTTC
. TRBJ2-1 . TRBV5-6 CASSLPKRTLYNEQFF TGTGCCAGCAGCTTACCCAAGCGGACCTTATACAATGAGCAGTTCTTC
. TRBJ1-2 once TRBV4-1 CASSQVSREDGYTF TGCGCCAGCAGCCAAGTGTCCAGGGAGGACGGCTACACCTTC
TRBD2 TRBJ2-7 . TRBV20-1 CSARGTTIDEQYF TGCAGTGCACGCGGGACTACCATCGACGAGCAGTACTTC
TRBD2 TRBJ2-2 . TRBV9 CASSPISGGTGELFF TGTGCCAGCAGCCCTATTAGCGGGGGGACCGGGGAGCTGTTTTTT
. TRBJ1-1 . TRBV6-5 CASSYEGGRMNTEAFF TGTGCCAGCAGTTACGAGGGGGGGAGGATGAACACTGAAGCTTTCTTT
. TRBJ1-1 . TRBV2 CASSVRVVTEAFF TGTGCCAGCAGTGTGCGGGTGGTCACTGAAGCTTTCTTT
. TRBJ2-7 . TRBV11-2 CASSRGHEQYF TGTGCCAGTTCCCGGGGCCACGAGCAGTACTTC
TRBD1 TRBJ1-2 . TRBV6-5 CASRGQGIGYTF TGTGCCAGCAGAGGACAGGGTATTGGCTACACCTTC
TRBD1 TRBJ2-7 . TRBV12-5 CASGLLTGGIDEQYF TGTGCTAGTGGTTTATTGACAGGGGGCATCGACGAGCAGTACTTC
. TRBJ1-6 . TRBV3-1 CASSQVAGSPLHF TGTGCCAGCAGCCAAGTGGCGGGTTCACCCCTCCACTTT
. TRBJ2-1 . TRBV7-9 CASSHPGQQFF TGTGCCAGCAGCCACCCGGGGCAGCAGTTCTTC
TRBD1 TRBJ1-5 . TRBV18 CASSPPPGGLNQPQHF TGTGCCAGCTCACCACCTCCAGGGGGCTTAAATCAGCCCCAGCATTTT
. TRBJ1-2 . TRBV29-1 CSGREGDDYGYTF TGCAGCGGCCGGGAGGGGGATGACTATGGCTACACCTTC
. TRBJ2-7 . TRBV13 CASSLGEKSYEQYF TGTGCCAGCAGCTTGGGGGAAAAGTCCTACGAGCAGTACTTC
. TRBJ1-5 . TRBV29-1 CSAPLGQPQHF TGCAGCGCCCCCCTAGGACAGCCCCAGCATTTT
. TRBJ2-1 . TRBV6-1 CASSESGAYNEQFF TGTGCCAGCAGTGAAAGTGGCGCCTACAATGAGCAGTTCTTC
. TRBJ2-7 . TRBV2 CASGWTGSYEQYF TGTGCCAGCGGATGGACCGGCTCCTACGAGCAGTACTTC
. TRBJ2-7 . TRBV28 CASSSMEGPPYEQYF TGTGCCAGCAGTTCGATGGAGGGGCCCCCCTACGAGCAGTACTTC
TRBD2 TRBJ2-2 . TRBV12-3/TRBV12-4 CASHGASTSGGNTGELFF TGTGCCAGCCATGGGGCCTCCACTAGCGGGGGGAACACCGGGGAGCTGTTTTTT
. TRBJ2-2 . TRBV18 CASSPSDNTGELFF TGTGCCAGCTCACCTTCCGATAACACCGGGGAGCTGTTTTTT
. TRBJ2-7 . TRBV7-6 CASSSEKLSSYEQYF TGTGCCAGCAGCTCCGAAAAATTAAGCTCCTACGAGCAGTACTTC
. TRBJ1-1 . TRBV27 CASSTRGYTEAFF TGTGCCAGCAGTACCCGTGGGTACACTGAAGCTTTCTTT
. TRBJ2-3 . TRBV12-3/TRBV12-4 CASSSARWDGGTDTQYF TGTGCCAGCAGTTCCGCCAGGTGGGACGGGGGCACAGATACGCAGTATTTT
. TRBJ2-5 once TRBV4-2 CASSQLAEQETQYF TGTGCCAGCAGCCAATTAGCGGAGCAAGAGACCCAGTACTTC
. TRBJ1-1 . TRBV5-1 CASSFTGNSEAFF TGCGCCAGCAGCTTCACAGGGAATTCTGAAGCTTTCTTT
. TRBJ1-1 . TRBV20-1 CSACLTEGTEAFF TGCAGTGCTTGCCTGACCGAGGGCACTGAAGCTTTCTTT
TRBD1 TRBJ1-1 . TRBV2 CASSEVTGGRGEAFF TGTGCCAGCAGTGAAGTGACAGGGGGCAGGGGTGAAGCTTTCTTT
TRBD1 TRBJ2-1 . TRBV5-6 CASSPTGHANEQFF TGTGCCAGCAGCCCGACAGGGCACGCGAATGAGCAGTTCTTC
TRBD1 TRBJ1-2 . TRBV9 CASSGDRGGHYGYTF TGTGCCAGCAGCGGTGACAGGGGAGGACACTATGGCTACACCTTC
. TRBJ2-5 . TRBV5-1 CASSLEGGVQETQYF TGCGCCAGCAGCTTGGAAGGAGGGGTACAAGAGACCCAGTACTTC
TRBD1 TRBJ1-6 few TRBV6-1 CASSDREYSPLHF TGTGCCAGCAGCGACAGGGAGTATTCACCCCTCCACTTT
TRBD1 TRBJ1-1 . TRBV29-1 CSVEWTGSEAFF TGCAGCGTCGAGTGGACAGGGAGTGAAGCTTTCTTT
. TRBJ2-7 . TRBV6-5 CASSYSGEREQYF TGTGCCAGCAGTTACTCCGGGGAGCGCGAGCAGTACTTC
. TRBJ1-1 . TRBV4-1 CASSPGPRTGTEAFF TGCGCCAGCAGCCCCGGGCCCCGAACAGGCACTGAAGCTTTCTTT
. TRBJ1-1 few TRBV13 CASSLGSNTEAFF TGTGCCAGCAGCTTAGGCTCGAACACTGAAGCTTTCTTT
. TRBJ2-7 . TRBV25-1 CASSESGGWWDEQYF TGTGCCAGCAGTGAATCCGGGGGCTGGTGGGACGAGCAGTACTTC
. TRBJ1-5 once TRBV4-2 CASSQEAKSQPQHF TGTGCCAGCAGCCAAGAGGCCAAGAGTCAGCCCCAGCATTTT
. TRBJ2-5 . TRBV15 CATSRVRGAPQETQYF TGTGCCACCAGCAGAGTTCGGGGGGCGCCCCAAGAGACCCAGTACTTC
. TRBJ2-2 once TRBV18 CASSPRSRPTGELFF TGTGCCAGCTCACCGCGAAGTCGCCCAACCGGGGAGCTGTTTTTT
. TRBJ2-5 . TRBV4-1 CASSQAPGTTGLETQYF TGCGCCAGCAGCCAGGCCCCCGGGACCACAGGGCTAGAGACCCAGTACTTC
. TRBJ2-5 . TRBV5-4 CASSLGSKETQYF TGTGCCAGCAGCTTGGGGTCCAAAGAGACCCAGTACTTC